The 15 T cell receptor beta chains in this list originate from one sample, sequenced in a study of siplizumab effects on memory and regulatory T cells. Libraries were prepared by immunoSEQ multiplex PCR; TCRdb keeps only in-frame clonotypes and omits some of them. Of roughly 110,000 clones listed, over 85% are singletons. The material sequenced was non-Treg CD4+ T cells sorted from blood. These receptors originate from a human donor in good health.

The chain is built from TRBV5-1 and TRBJ2-3; D possibly corresponds to TRBD1 (6 bases). In germline, CDR1 is SGHRS, CDR2 YFSETQ. The CDR3 is 15 residues long. The V gene lost 4 bases and the J gene lost 0 bases, with 12 bases spanning the gap. CDR3 sequence (DNA): TGCGCCAGCAGCCGAAGGACAGACAGCACAGATACGCAGTATTTT. Its protein product is CASSRRTDSTDTQYF.

The chain links TRBV6-5 to TRBJ1-3, with D tentatively TRBD1 (6 bases). This CDR3 comprises 14 residues. Germline assignment: CDR1 MNHEY and CDR2 SVGAGI. V shed 6 bases and J shed 8 bases, with 17 bases lying between them. In DNA form, the CDR3 reads TGTGCCAGCAGCTCCGTGGGGGGGGCAGACACCATATATTTT. Its translation: CASSSVGGADTIYF.

This rearrangement joins TRBV5-6 to TRBJ1-6; maybe TRBD1 (5 bases). This CDR3 has 16 residues. Trimming pared 4 bases from V and 10 bases from J, leaving 21 bases between. The germline V gene has CDR1 SGHDT and CDR2 YYEEEE. CDR3 region: CASSPGPLSGWSPLHF. The CDR3 DNA is TGTGCCAGCAGCCCGGGGCCTCTTTCAGGATGGTCACCCCTCCACTTT.

This clone showed up just once. This rearrangement joins TRBV4-1 to TRBJ1-2, with D possibly TRBD1 on 6 matching bases. Germline V gene sequence: CDR1 MGHRA, CDR2 YSYEKL. V was clipped by 2 bases and J by 3 bases, with 13 bases between them. The CDR3 has 15 amino acids. The CDR3 region is CASSQTGQLYYGYTF. The CDR3 DNA reads TGCGCCAGCAGCCAAACCGGACAGTTGTACTATGGCTACACCTTC.

This chain links TRBV4-1 with TRBJ1-5; TRBD1 might be the D (6 bases). This CDR3 spans 17 amino acids. CDR1 MGHRA and CDR2 YSYEKL come from the germline V gene. Deletions cut 1 base from V and 4 bases from J, with 17 bases between. CDR3: CASSQGLRQGRNQPQHF. In nucleotides, the CDR3 is TGCGCCAGCAGCCAAGGCCTGAGGCAGGGGCGGAATCAGCCCCAGCATTTT.

V and J are TRBV18 and TRBJ2-1; no firm D call. V lost 0 bases, J lost 7 bases, and 7 bases lay in between. The CDR3 length is 13 residues. Germline V CDR1 and CDR2: KGHSH, LQKENI. This CDR3 is CASSPPALNEQFF. The CDR3 bases are TGTGCCAGCTCACCACCAGCGCTGAATGAGCAGTTCTTC.

The chain combines TRBV6-4 with TRBJ2-7; D gene uncertain. V shed 2 bases and J shed 3 bases, with 11 bases lying between them. From germline, CDR1 is MRHNA and CDR2 SNTAGT. There are 14 residues in the CDR3. CDR3 loop: CASSDGRIIYEQYF. DNA for the CDR3: TGTGCCAGCAGTGACGGGCGGATTATCTACGAGCAGTACTTC.

This clone was found once. The V gene is TRBV5-1, the J gene TRBJ2-5; D is possibly TRBD2 (7 bases). The length of the CDR3 is 15 residues. V was cut by 0 bases and J by 4 bases, with 13 bases left in between. Germline V gene sequence: CDR1 SGHRS, CDR2 YFSETQ. The CDR3, as DNA: TGCGCCAGCAGCTTGGTAGGGGGGGATGGAGAGACCCAGTACTTC. Translating it yields CASSLVGGDGETQYF.

V gene TRBV29-1 combines with J gene TRBJ1-2; D possibly corresponds to TRBD1 (5 bases). The CDR3 sequence is 13 residues long. CDR1 SQVTM and CDR2 ANQGSEA come from the germline V gene. V lost 3 bases and J lost 7, with 15 bases in between. The CDR3 DNA reads as TGCAGCGTTGATGGGGCAGGGAAGCTTGGCTACACCTTC. Encoded protein: CSVDGAGKLGYTF.

Concerning this clone: The sample contains more than one DNA sequence encoding this CDR3. The chain recombines TRBV18 with TRBJ2-7; no clear D gene. The V gene lost 2 bases and the J gene lost 5 bases, with 7 bases spanning the gap. The CDR3 covers 12 residues. The V gene's germline CDR1 is KGHSH and CDR2 LQKENI. The CDR3, as DNA: TGTGCCAGCTCACCAACAAGGGACGAGCAGTACTTC. Translated: CASSPTRDEQYF.

In its sample, this clone was seen once. This sample also contains other DNA sequences that code for the same CDR3. This chain joins TRBV5-1 and TRBJ1-2; tentative D call: TRBD1 (6 bases). Trimming stripped 4 bases from V and 4 bases from J, with 17 bases between. The CDR3 loop spans 15 amino acids. Per the germline V gene, CDR1 is SGHRS and CDR2 is YFSETQ. CDR3 sequence: CASSEGGQGGYGYTF. The CDR3 bases are TGCGCCAGCAGCGAGGGGGGCCAGGGCGGCTATGGCTACACCTTC.

The chain links TRBV7-9 to TRBJ1-2; 7 bases are shared with TRBD1. Trimming at V came to 4 bases and at J to 8 bases, leaving 7 bases not matched to a gene. The CDR3 loop spans 13 amino acids. From germline, CDR1 is SEHNR and CDR2 FQNEAQ (reference sequence). The DNA of the CDR3 is TGTGCCAGCAGCTCTCACGACAGGGCGGGCTACACCTTC. This sequence encodes CASSSHDRAGYTF. The whole variable domain, remainder taken from reference TRBV7-9 and TRBJ1-2, is DTGVSQNPRHKITKRGQNVTFRCDPISEHNRLYWYRQTLGQGPEFLTYFQNEAQLEKSRLLSDRFSAERPKGSFSTLEIQRTEQGDSAMYLCASSSHDRAGYTFGSGTRLTVV.

The gene calls are TRBV7-3 and TRBJ1-6; D is unresolved. The CDR3 has 18 amino acids. Trimming cost V 5 bases and J 0 bases, with 17 bases left between them. Germline CDR1 SGHTA, CDR2 FQGTGA. CDR3 nucleotides: TGTGCCAGCAGCCCACTGACCTCACTAAGCTCCTATAATTCACCCCTCCACTTT. This codes for CASSPLTSLSSYNSPLHF.

This chain joins TRBV14 and TRBJ2-6; D unclear. CDR3 length: 20 amino acids. Trimming removed 0 bases at V and 0 bases at J, with 18 bases between. The germline V gene encodes CDR1 SGHDN and CDR2 FVKESK. CDR3 region: CASSQDRTSSWISGANVLTF. CDR3 in DNA: TGTGCCAGCAGCCAAGATCGTACAAGCAGTTGGATCTCTGGGGCCAACGTCCTGACTTTC.

The chain links TRBV28 to TRBJ2-7, with a weak D call TRBD1 (6 bases). This CDR3 region has 13 residues. Looked up from germline, CDR1 is MDHEN and CDR2 is SYDVKM. The germline V and J ends were trimmed by 9 bases and 6 bases, with 18 bases remaining between them. The CDR3 DNA reads TGTGCCAGAAACAGGGACGGGTTTGCCGAGCAGTACTTC. Protein sequence: CARNRDGFAEQYF.